These 10 T cell receptor beta chains share one sample of origin, sequenced in a study of PD-1 blockade in classical Hodgkin lymphoma. Data came from immunoSEQ multiplex PCR; TCRdb stores just in-frame clones and leaves some out. The sample has some 45,000 clones, 88% seen once. Every one of the patients relapsed after autologous stem cell transplantation (brentuximab vedotin exposure was variable). The sequencing used peripheral blood mononuclear cells (PBMCs), collected at baseline. The receptors were sampled from a human donor with classical Hodgkin lymphoma.

This chain uses TRBV7-9 with TRBJ2-7, with a weak D call TRBD1 (7 bases). CDR3 length equals 16 residues. Per the germline V gene, CDR1 is SEHNR and CDR2 is FQNEAQ (reference sequence). Trimming left V 5 bases short and J 3 bases short, with 20 bases between. CDR3 in amino acids: CASSGGTASRYYEQYF. The DNA for the CDR3 is TGTGCCAGCAGCGGGGGGACAGCTAGCCGATACTACGAGCAGTACTTC.

The rearrangement uses TRBV7-9 and TRBJ2-7; no definite D call. The germline V and J ends were trimmed by 5 bases and 3 bases, with 11 bases remaining between them. Germline V gene data show CDR1 as SEHNR and CDR2 as FQNEAQ (reference sequence). This CDR3 has 13 amino acids. In DNA, the CDR3 is TGTGCCAGCAGCCAAGGGATAAACTACGAGCAGTACTTC. Its translation: CASSQGINYEQYF.

CDR3 nucleotide sequence: TGTGCCAGCAGCTTGGCCGGGGGAAGCTCACCCCTCCACTTT. Its protein product is CASSLAGGSSPLHF. The chain has TRBV5-6 and TRBJ1-6, with a tentative D call TRBD1 (5 bases). The CDR3 runs 14 residues. V lost 0 bases to trimming and J lost 10 bases, with 11 bases between them. Germline V gene data show CDR1 as SGHDT and CDR2 as YYEEEE.

The genes are TRBV4-2 and TRBJ2-2; the match to TRBD1 covers 7 bases. The V gene's germline CDR1 is LGHNA and CDR2 YNFKEQ. After removal of 2 bases from V and 7 bases from J, the junction contained 10 bases not matched to a gene. The CDR3 consists of 16 residues. CDR3 nucleotide sequence: TGTGCCAGCAGCCAACCAGGACAGGCCCGAGGCGGGGAGCTGTTTTTT. Protein: CASSQPGQARGGELFF.

The V call is TRBV5-1, the J call TRBJ2-7, with 11 bases identical to TRBD2. The CDR3 extends over 15 amino acids. Germline V gives CDR1 SGHRS, CDR2 YFSETQ. V shed 4 bases and J 4 bases; nucleotides not matched to a gene: 7. CDR3 loop: CASSPTSGSIYEQYF. CDR3 nucleotides: TGCGCCAGCAGCCCTACTAGCGGGAGCATATACGAGCAGTACTTC.

The rearrangement links TRBV10-3 to TRBJ2-2; D not resolved. The CDR3 has 13 residues. V was trimmed by 3 bases and J by 1 base, leaving 3 bases between them. Germline V lookup: CDR1 ENHRY, CDR2 SYGVKD. The CDR3 loop is CAISDMNTGELFF. CDR3 in DNA: TGTGCCATCAGTGACATGAACACCGGGGAGCTGTTTTTT.

The rearrangement joins TRBV11-2 to TRBJ2-2; maybe TRBD2 (6 bases). Deletions cut 2 bases from V and 4 bases from J, with 23 bases between. The CDR3 extends over 19 amino acids. Germline V gene lookup returns CDR1 SGHAT and CDR2 FQNNGV. This CDR3 is CASSLNLGWRGSGTGELFF. The DNA for the CDR3 is TGTGCCAGCAGCTTAAACCTGGGGTGGAGGGGCTCTGGCACCGGGGAGCTGTTTTTT.

V usage is TRBV6-6 and J usage is TRBJ2-3, with D tentatively TRBD1 (6 bases). From germline, CDR1 is MNHNY and CDR2 SVGAGI (reference sequence). This CDR3 is built from 15 residues. V was pared by 1 base and J by 0 bases, with 8 bases between. The CDR3 DNA reads as TGTGCCAGCAGTTACTTCAGGGGAAGCACAGATACGCAGTATTTT. Protein: CASSYFRGSTDTQYF.

This chain uses TRBV7-9 with TRBJ2-6; D gene ambiguous. The V and J ends lost 1 base and 4 bases respectively, with 11 bases between them. The germline V gene has CDR1 SEHNR and CDR2 FQNEAQ (reference sequence). CDR3 length: 16 amino acids. The CDR3 spells CASSLGSLPGANVLTF. CDR3 nucleotides: TGTGCCAGCAGCTTAGGGTCTCTCCCCGGGGCCAACGTCCTGACTTTC.

The rearrangement joins TRBV7-6 to TRBJ2-7; D gene ambiguous. Germline CDR1 SGHVS, CDR2 FNYEAQ. CDR3 size: 14 residues. Trimming removed 4 bases from V and 3 bases from J, with 13 bases in between. CDR3 coding DNA: TGTGCCAGCAGCTCACCCAAGAACGGCTACGAGCAGTACTTC. Amino acids: CASSSPKNGYEQYF.